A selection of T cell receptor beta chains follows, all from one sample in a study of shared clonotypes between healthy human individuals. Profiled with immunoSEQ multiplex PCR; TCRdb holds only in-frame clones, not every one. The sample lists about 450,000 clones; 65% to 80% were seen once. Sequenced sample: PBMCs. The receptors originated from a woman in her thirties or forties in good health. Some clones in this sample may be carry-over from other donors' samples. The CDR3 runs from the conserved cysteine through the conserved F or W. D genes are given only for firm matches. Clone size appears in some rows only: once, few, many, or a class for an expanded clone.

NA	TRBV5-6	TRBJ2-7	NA	TGTGCCAGCAGCCCGATCCCCAGGGGTAGTTACTACGAGCAGTACTTC	CASSPIPRGSYYEQYF
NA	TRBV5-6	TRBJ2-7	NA	TGTGCCAGCAAATTGACAGGATTCGGCGAGCAGTACTTC	CASKLTGFGEQYF
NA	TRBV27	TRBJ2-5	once	TGTGCCAGCAGCCCCCCCGGCGGCCTACAAGAGACCCAGTACTTC	CASSPPGGLQETQYF
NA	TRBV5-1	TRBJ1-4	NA	TGCGCCAGCAGCTGGCAGGGCCTTAGCGAAAAACTGTTTTTT	CASSWQGLSEKLFF
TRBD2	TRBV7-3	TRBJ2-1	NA	TGTGCCAGCAGCTTATTAGCGGGAGCCTACAATGAGCAGTTCTTC	CASSLLAGAYNEQFF
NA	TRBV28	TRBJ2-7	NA	TGTGCCAGCAGTTACCCCAATTCCTACGAGCAGTACTTC	CASSYPNSYEQYF
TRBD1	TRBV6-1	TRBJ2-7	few	TGTGCCAGCAGTGAAAGTGGGACAGGGGGTATCGAGCAGTACTTC	CASSESGTGGIEQYF
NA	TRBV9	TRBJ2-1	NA	TGTGCCAGCAGCCTGGAATCGTACAATGAGCAGTTCTTC	CASSLESYNEQFF
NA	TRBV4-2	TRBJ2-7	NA	TGTGCCAGCAGCCAAGATTCGAGCTACGAGCAGTACTTC	CASSQDSSYEQYF
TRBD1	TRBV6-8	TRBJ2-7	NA	TGTGCCAGCAGCCGGGACAGGGGGCGCTATCTGGCTAGCGTACTATACGAGCAGTACTTC	CASSRDRGRYLASVLYEQYF
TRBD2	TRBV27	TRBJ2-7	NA	TGTGCCAGCAGTCCGCGGGGAGCGGGGATGTACGAGCAGTACTTC	CASSPRGAGMYEQYF
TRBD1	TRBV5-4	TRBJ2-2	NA	TGTGCCAGCAGCTTGGACAGGGGGCCGACCGGGGAGCTGTTTTTT	CASSLDRGPTGELFF
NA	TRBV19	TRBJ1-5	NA	TGTGCCAGTATGGTAGGGTGGAATCAGCCCCAGCATTTT	CASMVGWNQPQHF
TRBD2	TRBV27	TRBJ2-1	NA	TGTGCCAGCAGTTCCGTAGCGGGTGGCAACAATGAGCAGTTCTTC	CASSSVAGGNNEQFF
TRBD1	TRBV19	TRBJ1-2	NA	TGTGCCAGTCGGGACAGGGGCGCAAATAACTATGGCTACACCTTC	CASRDRGANNYGYTF
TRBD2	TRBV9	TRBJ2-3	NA	TGTGCCAGCAGCGTAGCTAGGTCGGGAGGTGGGTCAGATACGCAGTATTTT	CASSVARSGGGSDTQYF
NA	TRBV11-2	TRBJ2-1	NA	TGTGCCAGCAGCGTCTTTGGGGGGGCGCAGGGTGAGCAGTTCTTC	CASSVFGGAQGEQFF
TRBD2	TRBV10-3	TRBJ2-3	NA	TGTGCCATCAGTGCTGGGCCGGGCTTAGCGGGAGACAAAGATACGCAGTATTTT	CAISAGPGLAGDKDTQYF
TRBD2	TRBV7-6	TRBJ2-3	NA	TGTGCCAGCAGCCCAGCCGGACTAGCGGGAGGTTCAGATACGCAGTATTTT	CASSPAGLAGGSDTQYF
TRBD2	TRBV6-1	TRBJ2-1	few	TGTGCCAGCAGTGACGGGGGGACTAGCGGGAGCGATGAGCAGTTCTTC	CASSDGGTSGSDEQFF
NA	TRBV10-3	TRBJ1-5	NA	TGTGCCATCAGTGAAGGACAGCCTGTTAGCAATCAGCCCCAGCATTTT	CAISEGQPVSNQPQHF
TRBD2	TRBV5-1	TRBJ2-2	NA	TGCGCCAGCAGCTTGGTTTGGCTAGCGGGAGGTTCGAACACCGGGGAGCTGTTTTTT	CASSLVWLAGGSNTGELFF
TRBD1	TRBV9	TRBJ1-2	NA	TGTGCCAGCAGCTCAGGGGGACAGGGGGCTTTCTATGGCTACACCTTC	CASSSGGQGAFYGYTF